The 30 T cell receptor beta chains presented below share a single source sample, sequenced in a study of control samples from healthy donors and cancer patients. Repertoires were generated with immunoSEQ multiplex PCR, while TCRdb's copy carries only in-frame clones and drops some. Of about 150,000 clones listed, roughly 94% are singletons. Sequencing was done on a sample of blood. All receptors derive from a woman aged 18-29 years in good health.

The chain links TRBV3-1 (or the pseudogene TRBV3-2) to TRBJ2-1; the D gene is possibly TRBD2 (6 bases). With 1 base removed from V and 8 bases from J, the gap between germline ends came to 12 bases. The germline CDR1 and CDR2 sequences are LGHDT and YNNKEL (reference sequence). The CDR3 loop spans 14 amino acids. CDR3 protein: CASSQVLWGDEQFF. The CDR3 region has the DNA TGTGCCAGCAGCCAAGTGTTATGGGGGGATGAGCAGTTCTTC.

This sequence joins TRBV6-4 and TRBJ1-1; 7 nucleotides align to TRBD1. From germline, CDR1 is MRHNA and CDR2 SNTAGT. The CDR3 extends over 14 amino acids. The junction had 11 bases not matched to a gene; V was cut back by 6 bases and J by 7 bases. CDR3 nucleotides: TGTGCCAGCAGAGGCGTACAGGGGAAAGGTGAAGCTTTCTTT. It specifies CASRGVQGKGEAFF.

The J gene is TRBJ2-2, the V gene TRBV11-3; D gene ambiguous. Germline V lookup: CDR1 SGHNT, CDR2 YENEEA. The V gene lost 3 bases and the J gene lost 8 bases, with 10 bases spanning the gap. This CDR3 is 13 amino acids long. The CDR3 reads CASSFGLNGELFF. The CDR3 region has the DNA TGTGCCAGCAGCTTCGGCCTGAATGGGGAGCTGTTTTTT. The full variable domain, with the rest looked up from reference TRBV11-3 and TRBJ2-2, is EAGVVQSPRYKIIEKKQPVAFWCNPISGHNTLYWYLQNLGQGPELLIRYENEEAVDDSQLPKDRFSAERLKGVDSTLKIQPAELGDSAVYLCASSFGLNGELFFGEGSRLTVL.

V gene TRBV20-1 combines with J gene TRBJ2-7; D unclear. CDR1 is DFQATT, CDR2 SNEGSKA, per germline (reference sequence). Trimming left V 5 bases short and J 9 bases short, with 11 bases between. The CDR3 runs 10 residues. The CDR3 protein is CSAPLSRQYF. In DNA, the CDR3 is TGCAGTGCTCCCCTCTCGCGGCAGTACTTC.

The chain is built from TRBV4-3 and TRBJ1-5; 8 bases fit TRBD1. The CDR3 spans 15 residues. V was pared by 5 bases and J by 7 bases, with 10 bases of the junction left unmatched. CDR1 and CDR2 (germline): LGHNA, YSLEER. For the CDR3, the DNA is TGCGCCAGCAGCTCGCAGCCTACAGGGGGACAGCCCCAGCATTTT. Amino acids: CASSSQPTGGQPQHF.

The chain employs TRBV5-1 and TRBJ2-3; D might be TRBD1 or TRBD2, each matching 7 bases. Germline CDR1 SGHRS, CDR2 YFSETQ. The CDR3 contains 16 residues. Trimming stripped 0 bases from V and 2 bases from J, with 13 bases between. Here the CDR3 reads CASSLAGGGATDTQYF. CDR3 nucleotide sequence: TGCGCCAGCAGCTTGGCAGGGGGAGGGGCCACAGATACGCAGTATTTT.

This chain joins TRBV7-9 and TRBJ2-1; 9 nucleotides agree with TRBD2. The V segment lost 5 bases and the J segment 6 bases; nucleotides outside the gene matches: 8. Germline V gives CDR1 SEHNR, CDR2 FQNEAQ (reference sequence). The length of the CDR3 is 15 residues. This CDR3 is CASSLSSGAFNEQFF. The DNA of the CDR3 is TGTGCCAGCAGCCTGTCTAGCGGGGCCTTCAATGAGCAGTTCTTC.

The chain carries TRBV6-2 or TRBV6-3 and TRBJ2-3; no reliable D call. Germline V gives CDR1 MNHEY, CDR2 SVGEGT. V lost 1 base and J lost 2, with 1 base in between. The CDR3 is 12 residues long. The CDR3 reads CASSYFTDTQYF. As DNA, the CDR3 is TGTGCCAGCAGTTACTTCACAGATACGCAGTATTTT.

This chain connects TRBV7-8 to TRBJ2-1, with D possibly being TRBD1 (6 bases). Per the germline V gene, CDR1 is SGHVS and CDR2 is FQNEAQ. This CDR3 is built from 14 residues. V dropped 5 bases and J dropped 3 bases, with 11 bases sitting between them. DNA for the CDR3: TGTGCCAGCAGCAGAGCGACAGGCTACAATGAGCAGTTCTTC. Its protein product is CASSRATGYNEQFF.

As for this clone: Other DNA sequences within the sample encode an identical CDR3. The chain uses TRBV7-2 and TRBJ2-7; 7 nucleotides align to TRBD2. Trimming at V came to 3 bases and at J to 3 bases, leaving 2 bases not matched to a gene. CDR1 and CDR2 from the germline V gene are SGHTA and FQGNSA. This CDR3 has 13 residues. The CDR3 nucleotides read TGTGCCAGCAGCTTGCGGGGGAGCTACGAGCAGTACTTC. This codes for CASSLRGSYEQYF. The variable domain in full, completed from reference TRBV7-2 and TRBJ2-7, reads GAGVSQSPSNKVTEKGKDVELRCDPISGHTALYWYRQSLGQGLEFLIYFQGNSAPDKSGLPSDRFSAERTGGSVSTLTIQRTQQEDSAVYLCASSLRGSYEQYFGPGTRLTVT.

The chain carries TRBV5-6 and TRBJ2-7; 7 bases are shared with TRBD2. This CDR3 has 13 amino acids. Trimming at V came to 5 bases and at J to 2 bases, leaving 4 bases not matched to a gene. In germline, CDR1 is SGHDT, CDR2 YYEEEE. The CDR3 DNA sequence: TGTGCCAGCAGTTCGGGACTACCCTACGAGCAGTACTTC. It is translated as CASSSGLPYEQYF.

This chain uses TRBV7-2 with TRBJ1-2, with D perhaps matching TRBD1 (6 bases). The V gene's germline CDR1 is SGHTA and CDR2 FQGNSA. The CDR3 is 14 amino acids. V lost 6 bases to trimming and J lost 5 bases, with 16 bases between them. CDR3 nucleotide sequence: TGTGCCAGCAGTCATGCAGGGGAACAGTATGGCTACACCTTC. Translating it yields CASSHAGEQYGYTF. Drawing the rest from reference TRBV7-2 and TRBJ1-2, the complete variable domain is GAGVSQSPSNKVTEKGKDVELRCDPISGHTALYWYRQSLGQGLEFLIYFQGNSAPDKSGLPSDRFSAERTGGSVSTLTIQRTQQEDSAVYLCASSHAGEQYGYTFGSGTRLTVV.

This clone was seen at least ten times. The chain couples TRBV4-2 to TRBJ1-6; weak D call: TRBD1 (6 bases). Per the germline V gene, CDR1 is LGHNA and CDR2 is YNFKEQ. This CDR3 spans 16 amino acids. Between the trimmed V and J ends, which lost 5 bases and 9 bases, there was a span of 20 bases. CDR3 sequence: CASSFGFGRGGSPLHF. The CDR3 nucleotides are TGTGCCAGCAGCTTCGGGTTTGGCAGGGGAGGTTCACCCCTCCACTTT.

J is TRBJ1-1 and V is TRBV20-1, with D hard to call. The CDR3 loop spans 14 amino acids. With 3 bases removed from V and 5 bases from J, the gap between germline ends came to 16 bases. The germline V gene has CDR1 DFQATT and CDR2 SNEGSKA (reference sequence). CDR3 DNA sequence: TGCAGTGCTAGTTTTAGCTGGGGAGGAACTGAAGCTTTCTTT. Translation gives CSASFSWGGTEAFF.

J is TRBJ2-1 and V is TRBV19; the D is unclear. V was cut by 1 base and J by 0 bases, with 13 bases left in between. CDR3 length: 17 amino acids. The germline CDR1 and CDR2 sequences are LNHDA and SQIVND (reference sequence). This chain's CDR3 is CASSIGNYKSSYNEQFF. For the CDR3, the DNA is TGTGCCAGTAGTATAGGGAATTACAAGAGCTCCTACAATGAGCAGTTCTTC.

The chain recombines TRBV29-1 with TRBJ1-2; 9 positions agree with TRBD1. The V and J ends lost 6 bases and 6 bases, in that order; junction bases with no gene match: 8. Germline CDR1 reads SQVTM; CDR2 reads ANQGSEA. This CDR3 has 13 amino acids. The CDR3 nucleotides read TGCAGCGTCCGGGACAGGGAGTTTGATGGCTACACCTTC. It translates to CSVRDREFDGYTF.

The chain carries TRBV15 and TRBJ1-1; tentatively, D is TRBD1 (5 bases). CDR1 and CDR2 from the germline V gene are LNHNV and YYDKDF (reference sequence). V gave up 0 bases and J gave up 3 bases, with 11 bases separating them. CDR3 length: 15 amino acids. The CDR3 sequence: CATSRDQGGYTEAFF. The CDR3 DNA reads as TGTGCCACCAGCAGAGATCAGGGAGGGTACACTGAAGCTTTCTTT.

The chain couples TRBV27 to TRBJ1-1; 7 positions agree with TRBD1. CDR3 length: 15 amino acids. V trimming: 7 bases; J trimming: 3 bases; junction bases outside the gene matches: 11. Germline CDR1 and CDR2: MNHEY and SMNVEV (reference sequence). The CDR3 region has the DNA TGTGCCAGCACTCGGACAGGACCCAGGGACACTGAAGCTTTCTTT. The encoded protein is CASTRTGPRDTEAFF.

V usage is TRBV3-1 (or the pseudogene TRBV3-2) and J usage is TRBJ1-2; no clear D gene. CDR3 size: 18 residues. Germline CDR1 LGHDT, CDR2 YNNKEL (reference sequence). The V end was cut by 3 bases, the J end by 4 bases, with 24 bases between. CDR3 DNA: TGTGCCAGCAGCCATAATAGGGTTGGACCCCTTCGGGGCTATGGCTACACCTTC. This codes for CASSHNRVGPLRGYGYTF.

The rearrangement uses TRBV2 and TRBJ2-7; TRBD2 aligns across 7 bases. The CDR3 contains 16 residues. Trimming cost V 4 bases and J 4 bases; bases outside gene matches: 13. Germline CDR1 reads SNHLY; CDR2 reads FYNNEI. CDR3 DNA: TGTGCCAGCAGTGCCAACCGGGGCGCGGGGGATTACGAGCAGTACTTC. This encodes CASSANRGAGDYEQYF. Full variable domain (remainder filled in from reference TRBV2 and TRBJ2-7): EPEVTQTPSHQVTQMGQEVILRCVPISNHLYFYWYRQILGQKVEFLVSFYNNEISEKSEIFDDQFSVERPDGSNFTLKIRSTKLEDSAMYFCASSANRGAGDYEQYFGPGTRLTVT.

The J gene is TRBJ2-7, the V gene TRBV5-1; D unresolved. V gave up 4 bases and J gave up 6 bases, with 8 bases separating them. CDR3 length: 11 residues. Germline CDR1 SGHRS, CDR2 YFSETQ. CDR3 sequence reads: CASSLLLEQYF. Written as DNA, the CDR3 is TGCGCCAGCAGCCTCCTTCTCGAGCAGTACTTC.

The gene calls are TRBV12-3 or TRBV12-4 and TRBJ2-7, with D hard to call. The CDR3 sequence is 13 residues long. The ends were cut back, 3 bases at V and 3 bases at J, with 9 bases in the middle. The chain's CDR3 is CASSFKAYYEQYF. CDR3 sequence (DNA): TGTGCCAGCAGTTTCAAGGCCTACTACGAGCAGTACTTC.

CDR3 in DNA: TGTGCCAGTAGTGAGGGATACACGACTGAAGCTTTCTTT. Translating gives CASSEGYTTEAFF. The chain recombines TRBV19 with TRBJ1-1, with D hard to call. This CDR3 contains 13 residues. V lost 5 bases to trimming and J lost 5 bases, with 12 bases between them. Germline assignment: CDR1 LNHDA and CDR2 SQIVND (reference sequence).

The chain employs TRBV10-3 and TRBJ2-1; 8 bases align to TRBD2. V trimming: 10 bases; J trimming: 0 bases; junction bases outside the gene matches: 8. The germline CDR1 and CDR2 sequences are ENHRY and SYGVKD. The CDR3 extends over 15 amino acids. CDR3 residues: CATGQRESSYNEQFF. The CDR3 region has the DNA TGTGCCACAGGACAGCGGGAGAGCTCCTACAATGAGCAGTTCTTC.

The chain is built from TRBV10-3 and TRBJ1-1, with 7 bases identical to TRBD1. The CDR3 has 13 amino acids. V dropped 7 bases and J dropped 10; count of bases not matched to a gene: 12. Germline loops: CDR1 ENHRY, CDR2 SYGVKD. The CDR3 region is CAITGEGASGAFF. DNA for the CDR3: TGTGCCATCACTGGAGAGGGGGCCAGCGGAGCTTTCTTT.

This clone occurred once. The gene calls are TRBV6-5 and TRBJ1-2; 9 bases are a match to TRBD1. This CDR3 contains 15 residues. The trim removed 6 bases at V and 4 bases at J, leaving 9 bases unmatched. CDR1 is MNHEY, CDR2 SVGAGI, per germline. CDR3: CASSLRDRALYGYTF. The CDR3 coding sequence is TGTGCCAGCAGCCTCCGGGACAGGGCTCTCTATGGCTACACCTTC.

The V gene is TRBV6-5, the J gene TRBJ1-1, with 7 positions matching TRBD1. Germline CDR1 MNHEY, CDR2 SVGAGI. This CDR3 is 14 amino acids long. J was trimmed by 1 base and V by 6 bases; bases with no gene match: 5. Here the CDR3 DNA reads TGTGCCAGCAGAGCGGGACAGACGAACACTGAAGCTTTCTTT. Its protein product is CASRAGQTNTEAFF.

This chain connects TRBV15 to TRBJ2-7, with D possibly being TRBD1 (6 bases). This CDR3 is built from 14 residues. The germline CDR1 and CDR2 sequences are LNHNV and YYDKDF (reference sequence). Trimming removed 0 bases at V and 6 bases at J, with 12 bases between. Here the CDR3 reads CATSRDKQGVEQYF. Written as DNA, the CDR3 is TGTGCCACCAGCAGAGATAAACAGGGCGTCGAGCAGTACTTC.

The chain has TRBV4-2 and TRBJ2-3; D ambiguous. The V end lost 1 base, the J end lost 3 bases, and 11 bases lay between the germline ends. Looked up from germline, CDR1 is LGHNA and CDR2 is YNFKEQ. The CDR3 length is 15 residues. The CDR3, as DNA: TGTGCCAGCAGCCAAGTTATCCAAGGTACAGATACGCAGTATTTT. This encodes CASSQVIQGTDTQYF.

CDR3 residues: CASSLGLNNSPLHF. CDR3 in DNA: TGTGCCAGTAGTCTGGGACTGAATAATTCACCCCTCCACTTT. This chain links TRBV19 with TRBJ1-6; tentative D call: TRBD1 (5 bases). V gave up 5 bases and J gave up 5 bases, with 10 bases separating them. The CDR3 spans 14 residues. From germline, CDR1 is LNHDA and CDR2 SQIVND (reference sequence).